This TCR beta chain is drawn from a study of technical replicates of blood from four donors (dated by TCRdb to the late 2010s). CDR1 and CDR2 are read off the germline V gene as SGHTA and FQGNSA. The cysteine opens and the phenylalanine closes a CDR3 of 14 amino acids. Left in the record is the CDR3 DNA by itself, 42 bases read in frame from the first base. Trimming at the junction amounts to 4 bases on V and 5 bases on J, and the germline ends lie 15 bases apart. On this clone itself: The clone's antigen remains unknown. No much larger clonotype is one base removed from it; base qualities were not supplied.

The library was produced with the immunoSEQ multiplex PCR assay. The clones in this table, taken by TCRdb from immuneACCESS, are in-frame only. Not every clone is retained; where verified, under half of the shortfall comes from an unresolved V gene, and the cause of the rest is unknown. A total of some 70,000 clones appear in this sample, about 97% of them only once. The ten biggest clones cover approximately 0.25% of the sample. What was sequenced was T cells isolated from PBMCs. This chain is built from TRBV7-2 and TRBJ2-7, and TRBD1 may be the D gene, going by 6 matching bases. The clonotype originates from a human donor in good health. The CDR3 reads CASSSIGQFNEQYF. The sequenced DNA: TGTGCCAGCAGCTCAATAGGACAGTTTAACGAGCAGTACTTC.